The 28 T cell receptor beta chains below were found in one sample sequenced in a study of blood T cells in healthy people across ages (dated by TCRdb to between 2014 and 2016). The library relied on 5' RACE. The instrument given in TCRdb is Illumina HiSeq 2500. A second PCR of about 6 to 11 cycles was performed with a sample-barcoded 5' primer and a J-beta primer mix. Starting from the raw public reads, TCRdb applied fastp trimming at Q25, assembled clones with MiXCR and retained in-frame beta chains. Records with the same CDR3 protein are collapsed into one entry carrying the most frequent genes and DNA. This sample gives 920,000 or so distinct CDR3 sequences in total; 40% to 55% of them show up just once. The ten largest clonotypes hold about 19% of the sample. Sequencing was carried out using blood. Receptors originate from a woman aged 55-69 years in good health.

This clonotype is a singleton in its sample. This sequence joins TRBV4-2 and TRBJ1-2; the match to TRBD1 covers 9 bases. Unmatched junction bases numbered 6, after V lost 4 bases and J lost 3 bases. This CDR3 comprises 15 residues. Germline CDR1 is LGHNA and CDR2 is YNFKEQ. CDR3 in DNA: TGTGCCAGCAGCCTGGGGACAGGGACCGACTATGGCTACACCTTC. Translated: CASSLGTGTDYGYTF.

The CDR3: CASSVDPDSSYTF. In DNA, the CDR3 is TGTGCCAGCAGCGTCGACCCCGACAGCAGCTACACCTTC. The V call is TRBV9, the J call TRBJ1-2; a possible D gene is TRBD1 (5 bases). CDR3 length equals 13 residues. Germline lookup yields CDR1 SGDLS and CDR2 YYNGEE. Trimming cost V 2 bases and J 9 bases, with 14 bases left between them.

This clonotype showed up just a few times. This chain connects TRBV7-8 to TRBJ2-1, with no clear D. The V gene lost 4 bases and the J gene lost 2 bases, with 9 bases spanning the gap. This CDR3 has 14 amino acids. Germline CDR1 reads SGHVS; CDR2 reads FQNEAQ. Here the CDR3 DNA reads TGTGCCAGCAGCTCGGCTTGGGCCTACAATGAGCAGTTCTTC. Its translation is CASSSAWAYNEQFF.

Only a few counts were recorded for this clonotype. V and J are TRBV3-1 and TRBJ2-7; possible D gene TRBD2, 5 bases. CDR3 length: 13 amino acids. V was shortened by 1 base and J by 6 bases, with 10 bases between the two germline ends. CDR1 and CDR2 from the germline V gene are LGHDT and YNNKEL (reference sequence). CDR3 sequence (DNA): TGTGCCAGCAGCCAAGGTCCCGAGGGCGAGCAGTACTTC. It encodes CASSQGPEGEQYF.

The CDR3 region has the DNA TGTGCCAGCAGTCCCCGGGTGAGGAGCTCCTACAATGAGCAGTTCTTC. Its translation is CASSPRVRSSYNEQFF. The chain combines TRBV12-3 or TRBV12-4 with TRBJ2-1; D unresolved. V was shortened by 5 bases and J by 0 bases, with 14 bases between the two germline ends. The CDR3 length is 16 residues.

V and J are TRBV20-1 and TRBJ2-7, with TRBD2 matching 9 bases. Germline CDR1 is DFQATT and CDR2 is SNEGSKA (reference sequence). V gave up 5 bases and J gave up 2 bases; unmatched junction bases: 4. CDR3 length: 13 residues. CDR3 DNA: TGCAGTGCTGTAGCGGGAGTCGCCTACGAGCAGTACTTC. It translates to CSAVAGVAYEQYF.

The chain uses TRBV12-3 or TRBV12-4 and TRBJ2-7; TRBD1 is a possible D gene (6 bases). Trimming took off 3 bases at V and 7 bases at J, with 19 bases between the two ends. The CDR3 consists of 15 residues. The CDR3 loop reads CASSFEDRLYNEQYF. In DNA, the CDR3 is TGTGCCAGCAGTTTTGAGGACAGACTCTACAATGAGCAGTACTTC.

The chain carries TRBV5-1 and TRBJ2-5, with D hard to call. Deletions cut 0 bases from V and 3 bases from J, with 6 bases between. CDR1 and CDR2 (germline): SGHRS, YFSETQ. The CDR3 consists of 13 residues. CDR3 loop: CASSLEWEETQYF. CDR3 sequence (DNA): TGCGCCAGCAGCTTGGAGTGGGAAGAGACCCAGTACTTC.

J is TRBJ2-1 and V is TRBV10-3, with 9 bases aligning to TRBD2. The V gene end was trimmed by 8 bases and the J gene end by 5 bases; junction bases not matched to a gene: 4. The CDR3 totals 13 residues. Germline lookup yields CDR1 ENHRY and CDR2 SYGVKD. CDR3 nucleotides: TGTGCCATCCGCGGGAGGGGGGACAATGAGCAGTTCTTC. Amino acids: CAIRGRGDNEQFF.

A few counts support this clonotype. V usage is TRBV28 and J usage is TRBJ2-7; D remains unclear. The CDR3 is made up of 14 amino acids. Trimming removed 3 bases at V and 0 bases at J, with 9 bases between. Germline assignment: CDR1 MDHEN and CDR2 SYDVKM. CDR3 amino acids: CASSFVGSSYEQYF. CDR3 DNA sequence: TGTGCCAGCAGTTTTGTCGGAAGCTCCTACGAGCAGTACTTC.

The chain has TRBV10-3 and TRBJ2-2; possibly TRBD1 for D (5 bases). This CDR3 has 15 amino acids. The ends were cut back, 3 bases at V and 6 bases at J, with 14 bases in the middle. Looked up from germline, CDR1 is ENHRY and CDR2 is SYGVKD. The CDR3 spells CAISDGAGSAGELFF. The CDR3 nucleotides are TGTGCCATCAGTGATGGGGCTGGATCAGCCGGGGAGCTGTTTTTT.

This chain connects TRBV11-2 to TRBJ2-1, with 16 bases lining up with TRBD2. V dropped 5 bases and J dropped 9; count of bases not matched to a gene: 7. Germline lookup yields CDR1 SGHAT and CDR2 FQNNGV. The CDR3 sequence is 16 residues long. CDR3 sequence: CASSGIGTSGRAEQFF. The CDR3 nucleotides are TGTGCCAGCAGCGGTATAGGGACTAGCGGGAGGGCTGAGCAGTTCTTC.

This clonotype was counted a few times. The rearrangement uses TRBV15 and TRBJ2-1; 9 positions agree with TRBD2. CDR1 LNHNV and CDR2 YYDKDF come from the germline V gene (reference sequence). The J segment lost 3 bases and the V segment lost 0 bases, leaving 0 bases of the junction unmatched. The CDR3 sequence is 15 residues long. The chain's CDR3 is CATSREAGGYNEQFF. Written as DNA, the CDR3 is TGTGCCACCAGCAGAGAAGCGGGAGGCTACAATGAGCAGTTCTTC.

This clonotype was counted a single time. The J gene is TRBJ2-5, the V gene TRBV29-1; 13 positions agree with TRBD2. With the DNA end fitting TRBJ2-7 better, the J assignment may be wrong. The CDR3 has 14 amino acids. Germline lookup yields CDR1 SQVTM and CDR2 ANQGSEA. The CDR3 loop reads CSVQGLAGPYEQYF. CDR3 nucleotides: TGCAGCGTCCAGGGACTAGCGGGACCCTACGAGCAGTACTTC.

V is TRBV6-1 and J is TRBJ1-2; 7 nucleotides align to TRBD1. CDR1 is MNHNS, CDR2 SASEGT, per germline. V was clipped by 0 bases and J by 2 bases; unmatched bases: 3. This CDR3 has 15 amino acids. The CDR3 is CASSEANRGNYGYTF. The CDR3 nucleotides read TGTGCCAGCAGTGAAGCGAACAGGGGAAACTATGGCTACACCTTC.

This clonotype has more than one count but fewer than ten. The chain is built from TRBV20-1 and TRBJ2-6; D unclear. This CDR3 has 16 residues. V dropped 4 bases and J dropped 0 bases, with 13 bases sitting between them. Germline loops: CDR1 DFQATT, CDR2 SNEGSKA (reference sequence). Here the CDR3 DNA reads TGCAGTGCTAACCCGGGCAACCCCTCTGGGGCCAACGTCCTGACTTTC. Translated, it gives CSANPGNPSGANVLTF.

CDR3 protein: CSASPGTGPSSGANVLTF. The CDR3 DNA reads as TGCAGTGCTAGTCCCGGGACAGGGCCGAGCTCTGGGGCCAACGTCCTGACTTTC. The rearrangement uses TRBV20-1 and TRBJ2-6; 9 bases map to TRBD1. This CDR3 has 18 amino acids. The germline gives CDR1 DFQATT, CDR2 SNEGSKA (reference sequence). V was clipped by 3 bases and J by 0 bases; unmatched bases: 9.

The genes are TRBV12-3 or TRBV12-4 and TRBJ2-1; 7 bases line up with TRBD1. The J call may be incorrect, as the DNA end agrees better with TRBJ2-7. The CDR3 sequence is 13 residues long. CDR3 amino acids: CASSTGTADEQYF. The CDR3 nucleotides are TGTGCCAGCAGCACCGGGACAGCAGACGAGCAGTACTTC.

The chain recombines TRBV15 with TRBJ2-3; 8 bases match TRBD2. After removal of 9 bases from V and 0 bases from J, the junction contained 5 bases not matched to a gene. The germline V gene has CDR1 LNHNV and CDR2 YYDKDF (reference sequence). The CDR3 has 14 residues. Written as DNA, the CDR3 is TGTGCCACTTTGAGCGGGAGCAGCACAGATACGCAGTATTTT. It is translated as CATLSGSSTDTQYF.

CDR3 DNA sequence: TGTGCCAGCGCCGGGACAGGGGGAGAGACCCAGTACTTC. Amino acids: CASAGTGGETQYF. V is TRBV12-3 or TRBV12-4 and J is TRBJ2-5; 11 bases agree with TRBD1. This CDR3 is 13 amino acids long. The ends lost 8 bases at V and 4 bases at J; junction bases unmatched: 3.

This clonotype was counted between two and nine times. CDR3 sequence: CASSLWGVFPYGYTF. CDR3 in DNA: TGTGCCAGCAGCTTATGGGGGGTTTTTCCGTATGGCTACACCTTC. The chain has TRBV7-4 and TRBJ1-2, with a possible D match to TRBD1 (5 bases). The V and J ends lost 2 bases and 5 bases respectively, with 15 bases between them. Germline assignment: CDR1 SGHVT and CDR2 SQSDAQ. The CDR3 is 15 residues long.

This chain connects TRBV7-9 to TRBJ2-1; D not resolved. The CDR3 loop spans 13 amino acids. Trimming cost V 7 bases and J 4 bases, with 11 bases left between them. From germline, CDR1 is SEHNR and CDR2 FQNEAQ (reference sequence). The CDR3 sequence: CASMVGVYNEQFF. The CDR3 coding sequence is TGTGCCAGCATGGTCGGCGTTTACAATGAGCAGTTCTTC.

The rearrangement uses TRBV20-1 and TRBJ2-7; 10 nucleotides align to TRBD1. Trimming cost V 4 bases and J 3 bases; bases outside gene matches: 3. The CDR3 runs 13 residues. Looked up from germline, CDR1 is DFQATT and CDR2 is SNEGSKA (reference sequence). The DNA of the CDR3 is TGCAGTGCTACCGGACAGGGGGTCTACGAGCAGTACTTC. Protein sequence: CSATGQGVYEQYF.

This clonotype has a handful of counts. The DNA for the CDR3 is TGTGCCAGCAGCCAGTCCCGAGGGGGGCTGGCCGGGGAGCTGTTTTTT. The encoded protein is CASSQSRGGLAGELFF. The genes are TRBV4-2 and TRBJ2-2; the D gene could be TRBD1 or TRBD2 (6 bases each). This CDR3 is built from 16 residues. Germline V CDR1 and CDR2: LGHNA, YNFKEQ. Trimming shortened V by 3 bases and J by 6 bases, and 17 bases separated the two germline ends.

This clonotype was seen once. The rearrangement links TRBV7-9 to TRBJ2-7, with 11 bases that match TRBD2. Trimming at V came to 0 bases and at J to 2 bases, leaving 9 bases not matched to a gene. The CDR3 extends over 18 amino acids. Germline values: CDR1 SEHNR, CDR2 FQNEAQ (reference sequence). The CDR3 loop reads CASSLAVLVTSGTYEQYF. The CDR3 nucleotides are TGTGCCAGCAGCTTAGCCGTGCTTGTGACTAGCGGGACCTACGAGCAGTACTTC. Supplemented by reference TRBV7-9 and TRBJ2-7, the full variable domain reads DTGVSQNPRHKITKRGQNVTFRCDPISEHNRLYWYRQTLGQGPEFLTYFQNEAQLEKSRLLSDRFSAERPKGSFSTLEIQRTEQGDSAMYLCASSLAVLVTSGTYEQYFGPGTRLTVT.

This clonotype has more than one count but fewer than ten. This chain links TRBV9 with TRBJ2-1; D unresolved. The V gene lost 4 bases and the J gene lost 9 bases, with 11 bases spanning the gap. Looked up from germline, CDR1 is SGDLS and CDR2 is YYNGEE. The CDR3 contains 12 residues. CDR3 DNA: TGTGCCAGCAGCACCAATCTGGGTGAGCAGTTCTTC. As protein: CASSTNLGEQFF.

This chain connects TRBV6-2 or TRBV6-3 to TRBJ2-5; perhaps TRBD2 as D (7 bases). Germline loops: CDR1 MNHEY, CDR2 SVGEGT. V was cut by 7 bases and J by 11 bases, with 26 bases left in between. The CDR3 extends over 15 amino acids. The CDR3 here is CASTLVGAARGEQYF. The CDR3 DNA follows: TGTGCCAGCACCCTAGTGGGGGCCGCTCGGGGGGAGCAGTACTTC.

The chain uses TRBV30 and TRBJ2-5, with 13 bases lining up with TRBD2. The ends lost 3 bases at V and 7 bases at J; junction bases unmatched: 5. Germline V gives CDR1 GTSNPN, CDR2 SVGIG (reference sequence). CDR3 size: 14 residues. The CDR3 is CAWSGTSGISTQYF. In DNA, the CDR3 is TGTGCCTGGAGCGGGACTAGCGGGATTTCGACCCAGTACTTC. Full variable domain (rest looked up from reference TRBV30 and TRBJ2-5): SQTIHQWPATLVQPVGSPLSLECTVEGTSNPNLYWYRQAAGRGLQLLFYSVGIGQISSEVPQNLSASRPQDRQFILSSKKLLLSDSGFYLCAWSGTSGISTQYFGPGTRLLVL.